Below are 19 T cell receptor beta chains sequenced from a single sample in a study of STAT5B mutations in CD4+ large granular lymphocyte leukemia (dated by TCRdb to 2022 to 2024). Library construction relied on the immunoSEQ multiplex PCR assay. TCRdb re-hosts the immuneACCESS table, in-frame sequences only. Its copies lack some clones; in the studies checked, an unresolved V gene accounts for under half of them, and the cause for the rest is not known. Present in this sample are about 50,000 clones, roughly four fifths of which were seen just once. The top ten clonotypes cover 0.3% to 0.45% of the sample. The sequenced material came from CD4+ T cells from blood buffy coats. The receptors derive from a human donor in good health.

CDR3: CAWSGVPGNTIYF. CDR3 nucleotide sequence: TGTGCCTGGAGTGGGGTCCCCGGAAACACCATATATTTT. The V and J genes are TRBV30 and TRBJ1-3, with D unclear. The V and J ends lost 1 base and 4 bases respectively, with 8 bases between them. The germline V gene has CDR1 GTSNPN and CDR2 SVGIG (reference sequence). The CDR3 is made up of 13 amino acids.

V usage is TRBV9 and J usage is TRBJ2-3; D not resolved. Germline V CDR1 and CDR2: SGDLS, YYNGEE. The V end lost 0 bases, the J end lost 0 bases, and 8 bases lay between the germline ends. The CDR3 length is 15 residues. As DNA, the CDR3 is TGTGCCAGCAGCGTAGTTGGTTATAGCACAGATACGCAGTATTTT. Its translation: CASSVVGYSTDTQYF.

The chain couples TRBV30 to TRBJ2-6, with a weak D call TRBD2 (5 bases). Germline V lookup: CDR1 GTSNPN, CDR2 SVGIG (reference sequence). Between the trimmed V and J ends, which lost 2 bases and 0 bases, there was a span of 8 bases. The CDR3 extends over 15 amino acids. CDR3 sequence: CAWSSGSSGANVLTF. The CDR3 DNA follows: TGTGCCTGGAGTTCGGGGAGCTCTGGGGCCAACGTCCTGACTTTC.

This chain connects TRBV2 to TRBJ1-6; D may be TRBD1 (5 bases). Germline assignment: CDR1 SNHLY and CDR2 FYNNEI. The CDR3 covers 15 residues. V was trimmed by 3 bases and J by 5 bases, leaving 11 bases between them. CDR3 sequence (DNA): TGTGCCAGCAGTGAGACAGATTCCCATAATTCACCCCTCCACTTT. Translated: CASSETDSHNSPLHF.

V usage is TRBV5-6 and J usage is TRBJ1-5; D unresolved. The V and J ends lost 4 bases and 5 bases respectively, with 13 bases between them. The CDR3 consists of 14 residues. The germline V gene has CDR1 SGHDT and CDR2 YYEEEE. CDR3 protein: CASSRPRGYQPQHF. The CDR3 DNA follows: TGTGCCAGCAGCCGTCCCCGCGGATATCAGCCCCAGCATTTT. The full variable domain, completed using reference TRBV5-6 and TRBJ1-5, is DAGVTQSPTHLIKTRGQQVTLRCSPKSGHDTVSWYQQALGQGPQFIFQYYEEEERQRGNFPDRFSGHQFPNYSSELNVNALLLGDSALYLCASSRPRGYQPQHFGDGTRLSIL.

This clone was found once. V is TRBV30 and J is TRBJ1-1, with D tentatively TRBD1 (5 bases). The ends were cut back, 3 bases at V and 0 bases at J, with 8 bases in the middle. The CDR3 spans 13 residues. CDR1 is GTSNPN and CDR2 is SVGIG in the germline V gene (reference sequence). The DNA for the CDR3 is TGTGCCTGGAGGGGGGTCCTGAACACTGAAGCTTTCTTT. Encoded protein: CAWRGVLNTEAFF.

The chain links TRBV19 to TRBJ2-3; no clear D gene. The germline V and J ends were trimmed by 2 bases and 6 bases, with 12 bases remaining between them. CDR1 is LNHDA and CDR2 is SQIVND in the germline V gene (reference sequence). The CDR3 runs 14 residues. CDR3 nucleotide sequence: TGTGCCAGTAGTATACCCGGCGGTCGGGATACGCAGTATTTT. Encoded protein: CASSIPGGRDTQYF. The complete variable domain, with remaining parts taken from reference TRBV19 and TRBJ2-3, reads DGGITQSPKYLFRKEGQNVTLSCEQNLNHDAMYWYRQDPGQGLRLIYYSQIVNDFQKGDIAEGYSVSREKKESFPLTVTSAQKNPTAFYLCASSIPGGRDTQYFGPGTRLTVL.

The chain uses TRBV5-4 and TRBJ1-6, with D unresolved. Germline V gene sequence: CDR1 SGHNT, CDR2 YYREEE (reference sequence). This CDR3 region has 13 residues. V lost 5 bases, J lost 7 bases, and 10 bases lay in between. The CDR3 loop is CASSPQYNSPLHF. In DNA form, the CDR3 reads TGTGCCAGCAGTCCACAGTACAATTCACCCCTCCACTTT.

This chain links TRBV11-2 with TRBJ2-5; D gene unclear. This CDR3 region has 14 residues. The germline CDR1 and CDR2 sequences are SGHAT and FQNNGV. Trimming removed 1 base from V and 4 bases from J, with 10 bases in between. The CDR3 DNA reads as TGTGCCAGCAGCTTAGGAGGACGAAGAGAGACCCAGTACTTC. It encodes CASSLGGRRETQYF.

This clone has only a few counts. This chain links TRBV11-2 with TRBJ2-7; D unresolved. Germline V gene sequence: CDR1 SGHAT, CDR2 FQNNGV. Trimming stripped 2 bases from V and 6 bases from J, with 11 bases between. CDR3 length: 13 residues. The DNA of the CDR3 is TGTGCCAGCAGCTTATTGCTCTCCCTCGAGCAGTACTTC. The encoded protein is CASSLLLSLEQYF.

This rearrangement joins TRBV2 to TRBJ2-3, with a weak D call TRBD2 (7 bases). The CDR3 contains 14 residues. The ends were cut back, 6 bases at V and 5 bases at J, with 15 bases in the middle. Germline values: CDR1 SNHLY, CDR2 FYNNEI. This CDR3 is CASRARGAVDTQYF. The CDR3 bases are TGTGCCAGCAGGGCCCGGGGGGCTGTAGATACGCAGTATTTT.

The rearrangement links TRBV11-3 to TRBJ2-2; TRBD2 matches 14 bases. V lost 0 bases to trimming and J lost 3 bases; unmatched junction nucleotides: 0. Per the germline V gene, CDR1 is SGHNT and CDR2 is YENEEA. This CDR3 has 17 amino acids. The CDR3 DNA reads as TGTGCCAGCAGCTTAGAGGGACTAGCGGGAGACACCGGGGAGCTGTTTTTT. Translating it yields CASSLEGLAGDTGELFF. The full variable domain, with the rest looked up from reference TRBV11-3 and TRBJ2-2, is EAGVVQSPRYKIIEKKQPVAFWCNPISGHNTLYWYLQNLGQGPELLIRYENEEAVDDSQLPKDRFSAERLKGVDSTLKIQPAELGDSAVYLCASSLEGLAGDTGELFFGEGSRLTVL.

This chain links TRBV28 with TRBJ2-5; the match to TRBD2 covers 7 bases. Trimming cost V 2 bases and J 1 base; bases outside gene matches: 10. CDR3 length equals 17 residues. The germline V gene has CDR1 MDHEN and CDR2 SYDVKM. The CDR3 DNA follows: TGTGCCAGCAGTTTAGGTCCGAGTGGCGGGGGCCAAGAGACCCAGTACTTC. Translated: CASSLGPSGGGQETQYF.

The chain couples TRBV15 to TRBJ2-1; D unclear. This CDR3 is 16 amino acids long. Looked up from germline, CDR1 is LNHNV and CDR2 is YYDKDF (reference sequence). V was cut by 0 bases and J by 2 bases, with 11 bases left in between. CDR3 bases: TGTGCCACCAGCAGAGATATTACGGTTACCTACAATGAGCAGTTCTTC. Protein sequence: CATSRDITVTYNEQFF.

The genes are TRBV15 and TRBJ2-7; D gene ambiguous. The CDR3 loop spans 15 amino acids. Trimming left V 0 bases short and J 3 bases short, with 12 bases between. CDR1 and CDR2 from the germline V gene are LNHNV and YYDKDF (reference sequence). CDR3: CATSRDVVKGYEQYF. The DNA of the CDR3 is TGTGCCACCAGCAGAGATGTGGTTAAAGGCTACGAGCAGTACTTC.

The CDR3 is CASRPGQGRTQYF. The CDR3 DNA reads as TGTGCCAGTAGACCGGGACAGGGGAGGACCCAGTACTTC. The chain is built from TRBV19 and TRBJ2-5, with TRBD1 matching over 10 bases. The V segment lost 6 bases and the J segment 7 bases; nucleotides outside the gene matches: 5. Per the germline V gene, CDR1 is LNHDA and CDR2 is SQIVND (reference sequence). The CDR3 contains 13 residues.

This chain joins TRBV20-1 and TRBJ1-4; D remains ambiguous. The CDR3 loop spans 10 amino acids. Germline V gene data show CDR1 as DFQATT and CDR2 as SNEGSKA (reference sequence). Deletions cut 3 bases from V and 7 bases from J, with 3 bases between. The CDR3 DNA follows: TGCAGTGCTAGGGCTGAAAAACTGTTTTTT. The encoded protein is CSARAEKLFF.

The rearrangement joins TRBV5-4 to TRBJ2-3; D uncertain. The CDR3 runs 15 residues. Looked up from germline, CDR1 is SGHNT and CDR2 is YYREEE (reference sequence). Trimming removed 4 bases at V and 0 bases at J, with 12 bases between. The CDR3 loop is CASSIEFRSTDTQYF. The CDR3 DNA reads TGTGCCAGCAGCATCGAGTTCCGCAGCACAGATACGCAGTATTTT.

The chain couples TRBV2 to TRBJ1-3; D remains unclear. The CDR3 consists of 16 residues. The V end lost 2 bases, the J end lost 2 bases, and 13 bases lay between the germline ends. Per germline, CDR1 SNHLY and CDR2 FYNNEI. CDR3 sequence reads: CASSELRTITGNTIYF. The CDR3 DNA is TGTGCCAGCAGTGAATTACGGACTATAACTGGAAACACCATATATTTT.